A selection of T cell receptor beta chains follows, all from one sample in a study of beta chain features in type 1 diabetes. The repertoire was sequenced with immunoSEQ multiplex PCR; TCRdb's copy has only in-frame clones and lacks some. This table has approximately 270,000 clones, 14% appearing once. Sequenced: naive CD4+ T cells from blood. The source of these receptors is a young man with type 1 diabetes. Each CDR3 is given with its conserved first and last residue. Each record gives: clone size, V gene, CDR3 length, D gene, J gene, CDR3 protein, CDR3 DNA. The D gene is left open where the match is weak. Clone sizes are given selectively: once, few, many, or a class where the clone is expanded.

.	TRBV9	13	.	TRBJ2-7	CASSDHAGREQYF	TGTGCCAGCAGTGATCATGCGGGGAGGGAGCAGTACTTC
.	TRBV9	16	.	TRBJ2-1	CASSVDRRGPYNEQFF	TGTGCCAGCAGCGTAGATCGGCGGGGCCCCTACAATGAGCAGTTCTTC
.	TRBV5-6	14	.	TRBJ2-7	CASSFGPDSYEQYF	TGTGCCAGCAGCTTCGGACCTGACAGCTACGAGCAGTACTTC
.	TRBV27	14	TRBD2	TRBJ2-3	CASSLAGGRGTQYF	TGTGCCAGCAGCCTTGCGGGAGGGCGCGGTACGCAGTATTTT
.	TRBV5-5	14	.	TRBJ2-7	CASSFPSGDAEQYF	TGTGCCAGCAGCTTCCCCAGCGGCGACGCCGAGCAGTACTTC
few	TRBV23-1	15	.	TRBJ2-5	CASSQPNQKQETQYF	TGCGCCAGCAGTCAACCAAACCAGAAGCAAGAGACCCAGTACTTC
.	TRBV5-1	15	.	TRBJ1-1	CASSYLTGLNTEAFF	TGCGCCAGCAGCTACCTGACAGGCCTGAACACTGAAGCTTTCTTT
few	TRBV5-1	15	TRBD2	TRBJ2-1	CASSWIAGVNNEQFF	TGCGCCAGCAGCTGGATAGCGGGAGTCAACAATGAGCAGTTCTTC
.	TRBV10-3	17	TRBD2	TRBJ2-7	CAISETAGGPLAYEQYF	TGTGCCATCAGTGAAACAGCGGGAGGGCCATTAGCCTACGAGCAGTACTTC
few	TRBV19	15	TRBD2	TRBJ2-1	CASSRLSGKYNEQFF	TGTGCCAGTAGTAGACTTAGCGGGAAGTACAATGAGCAGTTCTTC
.	TRBV5-1	13	TRBD2	TRBJ2-3	CASSTSGSDTQYF	TGCGCCAGCAGCACTAGCGGGTCCGATACGCAGTATTTT
.	TRBV7-9	14	.	TRBJ1-1	CASTLGQGNTEAFF	TGTGCCAGCACCCTGGGCCAGGGGAACACTGAAGCTTTCTTT
.	TRBV28	17	TRBD2	TRBJ2-1	CASSLWLAEPAYNEQFF	TGTGCCAGCAGTTTATGGCTAGCGGAACCCGCGTACAATGAGCAGTTCTTC
few	TRBV30	14	.	TRBJ1-5	CAWGAGNSNQPQHF	TGTGCCTGGGGGGCAGGGAATAGCAATCAGCCCCAGCATTTT
.	TRBV19	14	.	TRBJ2-3	CASSIGLASDTQYF	TGTGCCAGTAGTATCGGGCTAGCATCAGATACGCAGTATTTT
.	TRBV20-1	11	.	TRBJ2-3	CSALQGDTQYF	TGCAGTGCTCTACAGGGAGATACGCAGTATTTT